Presented here are 6 T cell receptor beta chains from one specimen sequenced in a study of T cells after yellow fever vaccination. Via MiXCR, TCRdb re-called the 5' RACE reads, giving one row per CDR3 protein. The data show nearly 70,000 distinct CDR3 sequences, less than 8.5% seen once. The sequencing here drew on CD8+ T cells sorted from PBMCs, taken approximately 40 days after the first yellow fever vaccination. All receptors derive from a man aged 18 to 30 who received the YFV17D yellow fever vaccine.

This clonotype was counted at least ten times. The chain recombines TRBV6-4 with TRBJ2-1, with TRBD1 matching 11 bases. J was trimmed by 8 bases and V by 6 bases; bases with no gene match: 9. Germline lookup yields CDR1 MRHNA and CDR2 SNTAGT. This CDR3 region has 15 residues. The CDR3 loop is CASSPGQGGIDEQFF. The CDR3 bases are TGTGCCAGCAGCCCGGGACAGGGGGGTATCGATGAGCAGTTCTTC.

This chain connects TRBV12-3 or TRBV12-4 to TRBJ2-5; D perhaps matches TRBD1 (6 bases). This CDR3 is 15 amino acids long. Trimming left V 6 bases short and J 4 bases short, with 18 bases between. This CDR3 reads CASRGPGQGTETQYF. The DNA for the CDR3 is TGTGCCAGCAGGGGCCCGGGGCAGGGGACAGAGACCCAGTACTTC.

There are many counts of this clonotype. The chain is built from TRBV5-1 and TRBJ2-7; 12 bases line up with TRBD1. CDR3 size: 15 residues. The V gene end was trimmed by 2 bases and the J gene end by 3 bases; junction bases not matched to a gene: 3. CDR1 and CDR2 from the germline V gene are SGHRS and YFSETQ. The CDR3 DNA reads as TGCGCCAGCAGCTTAGGGACAGGGGGCTTCTACGAGCAGTACGTC. Protein: CASSLGTGGFYEQYV.

This clonotype has a count of ten or more. The chain links TRBV7-2 to TRBJ2-4, with 8 bases lining up with TRBD2. This CDR3 comprises 17 residues. CDR1 is SGHTA and CDR2 is FQGNSA in the germline V gene. J was trimmed by 5 bases and V by 2 bases; bases with no gene match: 11. The CDR3 here is CASSLYRGGARQNIQYF. The CDR3 nucleotides are TGTGCCAGCAGCTTATACCGGGGGGGGGCCCGTCAAAACATTCAGTACTTC.

This clonotype was detected ten times or more. The chain has TRBV7-2 and TRBJ2-7; no reliable D call. Trimming removed 5 bases at V and 0 bases at J, with 17 bases between. The CDR3 is made up of 16 amino acids. Germline V gives CDR1 SGHTA, CDR2 FQGNSA. The CDR3 is CASSPDPWDYSYEQYV. The CDR3 region has the DNA TGTGCCAGCAGCCCCGACCCTTGGGATTACTCCTACGAGCAGTACGTC.

This clonotype has a count of ten or more. The V and J genes are TRBV7-9 and TRBJ2-7; 7 bases align to TRBD1. This CDR3 is built from 14 residues. Losses at the gene ends were 5 bases for V and 3 bases for J; bases not matched to a gene: 7. From germline, CDR1 is SEHNR and CDR2 FQNEAQ (reference sequence). Here the CDR3 DNA reads TGTGCCAGCAGCCCCACAGGGGTCGGCTACGAGCAGTACTTC. Translation: CASSPTGVGYEQYF.